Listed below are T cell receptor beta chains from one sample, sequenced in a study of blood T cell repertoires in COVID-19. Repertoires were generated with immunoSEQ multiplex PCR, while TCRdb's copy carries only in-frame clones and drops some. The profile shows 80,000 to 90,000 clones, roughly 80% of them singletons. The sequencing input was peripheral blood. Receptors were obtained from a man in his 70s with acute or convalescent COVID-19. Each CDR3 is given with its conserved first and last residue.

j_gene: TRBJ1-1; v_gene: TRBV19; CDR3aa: CASSPRTGKAFF
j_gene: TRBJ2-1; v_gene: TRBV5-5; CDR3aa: CASSLVAGGLSSYNEQFF
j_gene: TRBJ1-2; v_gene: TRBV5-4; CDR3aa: CASSLHTTGNYGYTF
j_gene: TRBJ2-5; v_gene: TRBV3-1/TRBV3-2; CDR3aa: CASSQRSGGETQYF
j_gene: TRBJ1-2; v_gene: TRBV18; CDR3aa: CASSPDRGYGYTF
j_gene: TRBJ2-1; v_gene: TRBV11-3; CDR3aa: CASSLGSSYNEQFF
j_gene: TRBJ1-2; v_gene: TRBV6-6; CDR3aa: CASSYTGQGNYGYTF
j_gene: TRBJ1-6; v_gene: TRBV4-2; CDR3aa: CASSILPGQAQPLHF
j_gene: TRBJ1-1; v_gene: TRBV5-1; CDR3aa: CASRTTGTGAHTEAFF
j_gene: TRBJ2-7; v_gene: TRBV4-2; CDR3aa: CASSPIPTSYEQYF
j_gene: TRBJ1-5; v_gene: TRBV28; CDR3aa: CASHMDMFSNQPQHF
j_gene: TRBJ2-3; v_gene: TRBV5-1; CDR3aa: CASSSGLQDTDTQYF
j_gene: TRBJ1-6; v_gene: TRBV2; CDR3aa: CASSWDRGNSPLHF
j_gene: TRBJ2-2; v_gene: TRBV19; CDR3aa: CASSSRTGNTGELFF
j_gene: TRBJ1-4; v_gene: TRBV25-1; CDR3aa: CASSEVVGANEKLFF
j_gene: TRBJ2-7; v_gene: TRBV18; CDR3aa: CASSPPLGGAFEQYF
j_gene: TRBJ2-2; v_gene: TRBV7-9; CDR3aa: CASSPGLPGTGELFF
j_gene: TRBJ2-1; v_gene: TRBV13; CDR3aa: CASSKGGWLAGRNEQFF
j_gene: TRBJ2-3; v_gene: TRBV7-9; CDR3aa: CASSLEGSTDTQYF
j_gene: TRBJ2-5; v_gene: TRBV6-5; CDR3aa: CASMRGLGETQYF
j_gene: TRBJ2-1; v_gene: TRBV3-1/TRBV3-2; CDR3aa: CASSKRGQGGEQFF
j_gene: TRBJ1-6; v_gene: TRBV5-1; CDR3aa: CASSLSGGNSPLHF
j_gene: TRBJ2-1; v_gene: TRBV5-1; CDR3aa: CASSGGLAGVEQFF
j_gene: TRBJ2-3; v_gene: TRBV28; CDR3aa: CASSHGVIAGPELTDTQYF
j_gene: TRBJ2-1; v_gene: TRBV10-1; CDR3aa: CASSAGTGVGEQFF
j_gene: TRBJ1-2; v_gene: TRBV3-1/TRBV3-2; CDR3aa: CASSHGQGAPGYTF
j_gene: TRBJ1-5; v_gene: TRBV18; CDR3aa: CASSSGQHNQPQHF
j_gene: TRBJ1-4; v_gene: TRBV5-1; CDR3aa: CASSLQGGNEKLFF
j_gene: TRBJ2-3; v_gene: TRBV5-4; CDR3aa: CASREGLAVTDTQYF
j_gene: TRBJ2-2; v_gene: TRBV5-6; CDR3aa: CASSSVRTGVKFAGELFF
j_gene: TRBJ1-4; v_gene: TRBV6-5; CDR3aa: CASSPDRGRWEKLFF
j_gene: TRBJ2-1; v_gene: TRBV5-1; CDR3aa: CASSLAAGGRNEQFF
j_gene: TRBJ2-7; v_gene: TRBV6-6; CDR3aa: CASSGTSEGEQYF
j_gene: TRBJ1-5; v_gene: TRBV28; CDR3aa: CASSWDRGISNQPQHF
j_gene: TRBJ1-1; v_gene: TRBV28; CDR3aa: CASLTRRSTEAFF
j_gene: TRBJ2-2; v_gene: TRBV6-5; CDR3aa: CASSPGLGGELFF
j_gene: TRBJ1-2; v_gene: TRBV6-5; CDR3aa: CASKLQGNYGYTF
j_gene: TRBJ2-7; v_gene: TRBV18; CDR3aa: CASSPTGQGGYEQYF
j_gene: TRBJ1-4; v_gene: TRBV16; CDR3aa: CASSHRGQTEKLFF
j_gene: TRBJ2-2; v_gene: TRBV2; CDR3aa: CASSRPGQGTGELFF